This T cell receptor (beta chain) derives from a study of T-cell memory formation after mild COVID-19. Study information: In these data, TCR clusters were largely donor specific.

This clonotype was observed a few times. What it recognizes is unknown. Barcoded TCR alpha and TCR beta cDNA libraries with UMIs came from 5'RACE using constant-segment primers. TCRdb processed the 5' RACE reads anew with MiXCR; each CDR3 protein has one entry. Of roughly 350,000 distinct CDR3 sequences listed, around 27% are singletons. Trimming cost V 3 bases and J 6 bases, with 12 bases left between them. Germline values: CDR1 SEHNR, CDR2 FQNEAQ (reference sequence). The CDR3 loop spans 13 amino acids. Study-level points and caveats: Contracting clones from day 15 to 85 had balanced CD4/CD8; later expanders favoured CD4+.

The receptor was isolated from an adult woman who had mild COVID-19 (a few samples of this study predate the infection). Cell type and time point are not known. The chain uses TRBV7-9 and TRBJ2-7; D is unclear. Sample: PBMCs or a T cell subset sorted from them (not recorded which). CDR3 sequence: CASSFQRASEQYF. The CDR3 DNA reads as TGTGCCAGCAGCTTCCAAAGGGCCTCCGAGCAGTACTTC. The whole variable domain, remainder taken from reference TRBV7-9 and TRBJ2-7, is DTGVSQNPRHKITKRGQNVTFRCDPISEHNRLYWYRQTLGQGPEFLTYFQNEAQLEKSRLLSDRFSAERPKGSFSTLEIQRTEQGDSAMYLCASSFQRASEQYFGPGTRLTVT.